Below, one T cell receptor (beta chain) is given with its context. It has no known antigen specificity. The record has no base qualities; no much larger clone is one base away. The CDR3 measures 16 amino acids from cysteine to phenylalanine. Just CDR3 DNA is preserved here, 48 bases in frame from base 1. Cut back by 0 bases and 2 bases, the V and J ends lie 12 bases apart. The germline V gene yields MNHEY for CDR1 and SVGEGT for CDR2. One collaborating source in Seattle enrolled patients during active infection and followed them longitudinally through the course of disease. Whole blood was collected in K2EDTA tubes by collaborating institutions according to the institutions' own protocols. For TCRbeta analysis, collaborators shipped samples in one of three forms: frozen whole blood, isolated PBMCs, or DNA extracted from either of those sample types. The data originate from a study of blood T cell repertoires in COVID-19 (dated by TCRdb to about 2020). A note on the overall study: Samples covering the acute and convalescent phases of COVID-19 were provided by collaborators in the United States, Italy and Spain. Sample metadata almost always included a de-identified subject ID, COVID-19 status, age in years and sex. Where HLA class I and class II types were available, the types were taken from metadata supplied by the sample provider, not from assay-based typing. The prospective study material was composed of cDNA or gDNA derived from T cells, B-cell-depleted T cells, or PBMCs. The dataset comprised deeply sampled blood TCRbeta repertoires from subjects exposed to, actively infected with, or recovered from COVID-19. Samples were obtained from the ongoing ImmuneRACE study (first 160 participants) and from over a thousand subjects provided by 6 global collaborators. The repertoires were released in a freely available public database meant as a resource for research on the immune response to SARS-CoV-2. General study outcomes and caveats: How much clinical and demographic metadata was included differed by source and by participant, and the metadata was provided uncurated.

The immunoSEQ Assay, a bias-controlled multiplex PCR, was used to amplify TCRbeta CDR3 regions from genomic DNA. Regarding the original processing steps: The number of nucleated cells in each sample was estimated from the amplification of reference gene primers within the assay. To quantify the absolute abundance of each unique TCRbeta CDR3 rearrangement, sequence reads were collapsed and filtered. Productive Simpson clonality was computed per sample as the square root of Simpson's diversity index over productive rearrangements. The source is immuneACCESS, and TCRdb retained only in-frame sequences with V and J called. Part of the clones is not carried over; for the studies checked, unresolved V genes explain less than half of this, and the remainder is unexplained. Clone size and the V and J calls come from that table; the DNA yielded D and trimming. A total of roughly 230,000 clones appear in this sample, around 91% of them only once. Clones ranked in the top ten supply about 2.1% of the sample.

This chain joins TRBV6-2 or TRBV6-3 to TRBJ2-3; TRBD2 could be the D gene, as 7 bases match. Sequencing input: peripheral blood. This sequence was found in a woman aged 55-69 years with COVID-19, enrolled during active disease. The CDR3 here reads CASSYSGGRVTDTQYF. At the DNA level, the sequence is TGTGCCAGCAGTTACTCGGGGGGGCGCGTCACAGATACGCAGTATTTT.